This T cell receptor (beta chain) was found in a study of T-cell reconstitution after alpha-beta-depleted transplantation in children. This clonotype turned up a few times. Trimming left V 7 bases short and J 0 bases short, with 7 bases between. The CDR3 is made up of 13 amino acids. The germline V gene has CDR1 DFQATT and CDR2 SNEGSKA (reference sequence). Unique molecular identifiers were built into the TCRbeta library. A single record per CDR3 protein comes from TCRdb applying MiXCR to the PCR reads. This table holds some 500,000 distinct CDR3 sequences, around 18% found once. This TCR derives from a human donor who donated a stem cell graft to a child with acute lymphoblastic leukemia. The chain joins TRBV20-1 to TRBJ2-6; D is undetermined. Sequences were derived from PBMCs from the stem cell graft donor, sampled from the stem cell graft. The CDR3 region has the DNA TGCAGTGTTTCAGTCTCTGGGGCCAACGTCCTGACTTTC. Protein sequence: CSVSVSGANVLTF.